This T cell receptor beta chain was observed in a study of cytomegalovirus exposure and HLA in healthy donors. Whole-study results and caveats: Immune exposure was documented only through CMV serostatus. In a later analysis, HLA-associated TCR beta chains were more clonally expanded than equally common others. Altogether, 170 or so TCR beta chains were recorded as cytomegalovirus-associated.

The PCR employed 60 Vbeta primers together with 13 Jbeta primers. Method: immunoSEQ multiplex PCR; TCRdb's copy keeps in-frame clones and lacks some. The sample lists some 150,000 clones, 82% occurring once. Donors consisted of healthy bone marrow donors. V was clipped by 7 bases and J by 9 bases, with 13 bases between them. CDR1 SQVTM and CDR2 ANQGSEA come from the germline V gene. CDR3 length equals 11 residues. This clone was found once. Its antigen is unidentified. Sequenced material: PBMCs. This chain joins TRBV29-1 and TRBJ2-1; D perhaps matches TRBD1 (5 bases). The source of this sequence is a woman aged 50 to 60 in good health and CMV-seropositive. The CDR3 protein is CSAGAGFEQFF. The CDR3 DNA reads TGCAGCGCTGGGGCAGGGTTTGAGCAGTTCTTC.